Each of the 23 T cell receptor beta chains below was sequenced from the same sample in a study of T cell responses to AZD1222 COVID-19 vaccine. Sequenced by immunoSEQ multiplex PCR; TCRdb stores in-frame clones only, minus some. The data contain 96,000 or so clones, nearly 90% of them singletons. Material: peripheral blood, obtained on day 0 of AZD1222 vaccination. The receptors originated from an adult in good health.

V gene TRBV6-5 combines with J gene TRBJ1-2; D perhaps matches TRBD1 (5 bases). This CDR3 is built from 13 residues. Germline-derived CDR1 and CDR2 are MNHEY and SVGAGI. Trimming left V 6 bases short and J 3 bases short, with 11 bases between. This chain's CDR3 is CASRISGYYGYTF. CDR3 coding DNA: TGTGCCAGCAGGATTTCAGGGTACTATGGCTACACCTTC.

V and J are TRBV20-1 and TRBJ2-7; D is uncertain. Germline CDR1 reads DFQATT; CDR2 reads SNEGSKA (reference sequence). This CDR3 is built from 14 residues. V lost 3 bases and J 7 bases, leaving 19 bases between the germline ends. Here the CDR3 reads CSASPIYPTTEQYF. The DNA of the CDR3 is TGCAGTGCTAGTCCAATATATCCCACGACGGAGCAGTACTTC.

The chain combines TRBV7-8 with TRBJ2-5; D gene uncertain. CDR1 is SGHVS and CDR2 is FQNEAQ in the germline V gene. The CDR3 has 15 residues. The V end was cut by 2 bases, the J end by 5 bases, with 15 bases between. Written as DNA, the CDR3 is TGTGCCAGCAGCTTAAGCAGACAAGGGTGGGAGACCCAGTACTTC. Amino acid sequence: CASSLSRQGWETQYF.

V usage is TRBV14 and J usage is TRBJ2-1; D gene unclear. Trimming left V 3 bases short and J 5 bases short, with 8 bases between. Germline V CDR1 and CDR2: SGHDN, FVKESK. The length of the CDR3 is 13 residues. CDR3 nucleotide sequence: TGTGCCAGCAGCCAGGGCAGACACAATGAGCAGTTCTTC. Translation: CASSQGRHNEQFF.

This rearrangement joins TRBV9 to TRBJ2-7, with 10 bases matching TRBD2. Germline CDR1 is SGDLS and CDR2 is YYNGEE. The ends lost 4 bases at V and 3 bases at J; junction bases unmatched: 7. This CDR3 is 15 amino acids long. In DNA form, the CDR3 reads TGTGCCAGCAGCCCCTGGGCTAGCGGGGGCTACGAGCAGTACTTC. This encodes CASSPWASGGYEQYF.

DNA for the CDR3: TGTGCCAGCAGCCCAGGGACAGGGAGGGAGCAGTACTTC. This gives the protein CASSPGTGREQYF. This chain joins TRBV7-9 and TRBJ2-7; 9 bases map to TRBD1. The CDR3 is made up of 13 amino acids. The germline gives CDR1 SEHNR, CDR2 FQNEAQ (reference sequence). V dropped 5 bases and J dropped 7; count of bases not matched to a gene: 6.

The CDR3 nucleotides read TGTGCCAGCAGCTTGACCGGGACTAGCTTCTACGAGCAGTACTTC. The encoded protein is CASSLTGTSFYEQYF. The chain joins TRBV7-2 to TRBJ2-7; 9 nucleotides match TRBD2. V dropped 3 bases and J dropped 3; count of bases not matched to a gene: 6. The CDR3 has 15 residues. CDR1 is SGHTA, CDR2 FQGNSA, per germline.

The chain uses TRBV19 and TRBJ2-7; a weak D match, TRBD1 (6 bases). Germline loops: CDR1 LNHDA, CDR2 SQIVND (reference sequence). The CDR3 extends over 14 amino acids. V was cut by 6 bases and J by 0 bases, with 12 bases left in between. CDR3 residues: CASRQQGTSYEQYF. Here the CDR3 DNA reads TGTGCCAGTAGACAACAGGGAACCTCCTACGAGCAGTACTTC.

DNA for the CDR3: TGTGCCAGTGGCCGGGGCTTAACTAATGAAAAACTGTTTTTT. It translates to CASGRGLTNEKLFF. This rearrangement joins TRBV19 to TRBJ1-4; perhaps TRBD1 as D (5 bases). V was shortened by 8 bases and J by 1 base, with 11 bases between the two germline ends. The CDR3 has 14 amino acids. The V gene's germline CDR1 is LNHDA and CDR2 SQIVND (reference sequence).

J is TRBJ1-5 and V is TRBV7-9; 9 bases line up with TRBD1. Germline V CDR1 and CDR2: SEHNR, FQNEAQ (reference sequence). CDR3 length equals 14 residues. The J segment lost 4 bases and the V segment lost 5 bases, leaving 3 bases of the junction unmatched. The CDR3, as DNA: TGTGCCAGCAGCCGACAGGGGGGAAATCAGCCCCAGCATTTT. Translated: CASSRQGGNQPQHF.

This chain links TRBV11-2 with TRBJ1-2, with 9 bases aligning to TRBD1. Germline loops: CDR1 SGHAT, CDR2 FQNNGV. The CDR3 contains 15 residues. J lost 2 bases, V lost 5 bases, and 6 bases had no gene match. The CDR3 loop reads CASSNYRGQNYGYTF. The CDR3 DNA reads as TGTGCCAGCAGCAACTACAGGGGGCAGAACTATGGCTACACCTTC. The variable domain in full, with the rest retrieved from reference TRBV11-2 and TRBJ1-2, is EAGVAQSPRYKIIEKRQSVAFWCNPISGHATLYWYQQILGQGPKLLIQFQNNGVVDDSQLPKDRFSAERLKGVDSTLKIQPAKLEDSAVYLCASSNYRGQNYGYTFGSGTRLTVV.

J is TRBJ1-2 and V is TRBV12-3 or TRBV12-4; no clear D gene. This CDR3 is 13 amino acids long. V gave up 1 base and J gave up 7 bases, with 10 bases separating them. CDR3 region: CASSLGGVSGYTF. CDR3 nucleotide sequence: TGTGCCAGCAGTTTAGGAGGTGTCTCTGGCTACACCTTC.

V gene TRBV4-1 combines with J gene TRBJ1-2; TRBD1 matches 7 bases. Losses at the gene ends were 6 bases for V and 2 bases for J; bases not matched to a gene: 9. CDR3 size: 15 residues. Germline CDR1 is MGHRA and CDR2 is YSYEKL. Here the CDR3 reads CASRKLDRLNYGYTF. CDR3 nucleotides: TGCGCCAGCAGGAAATTGGACAGGCTGAACTATGGCTACACCTTC.

As concerns this clone: This CDR3 is also generated by other DNA sequences in the sample. V usage is TRBV30 and J usage is TRBJ1-5; D is perhaps TRBD1 (5 bases). Germline CDR1 and CDR2: GTSNPN and SVGIG (reference sequence). The CDR3 extends over 14 amino acids. The V gene lost 3 bases and the J gene lost 0 bases, with 9 bases spanning the gap. The CDR3 loop is CAWSGTNSNQPQHF. Here the CDR3 DNA reads TGTGCCTGGAGCGGGACGAATAGCAATCAGCCCCAGCATTTT.

The rearrangement uses TRBV9 and TRBJ1-1, with D uncertain. Trimming removed 3 bases at V and 0 bases at J, with 9 bases between. The CDR3 totals 14 residues. Germline lookup yields CDR1 SGDLS and CDR2 YYNGEE. CDR3 in DNA: TGTGCCAGCAGCGGAACAGCTCTGAACACTGAAGCTTTCTTT. It encodes CASSGTALNTEAFF.

This chain uses TRBV5-1 with TRBJ1-6; a possible D gene is TRBD1 (5 bases). This CDR3 spans 14 amino acids. V dropped 4 bases and J dropped 9 bases, with 14 bases sitting between them. The germline gives CDR1 SGHRS, CDR2 YFSETQ. The CDR3 reads CASSLGRGSSPLHF. CDR3 DNA: TGCGCCAGCAGCCTGGGGAGGGGAAGTTCACCCCTCCACTTT.

In its sample, this clone was seen once. The chain combines TRBV5-1 with TRBJ1-1, with a tentative D call TRBD1 (5 bases). Germline loops: CDR1 SGHRS, CDR2 YFSETQ. The CDR3 extends over 13 amino acids. V lost 0 bases, J lost 5 bases, and 8 bases lay in between. In nucleotides, the CDR3 is TGCGCCAGCAGCTTGGAGGGGAGGACTGAAGCTTTCTTT. Amino acids: CASSLEGRTEAFF.

J is TRBJ1-2 and V is TRBV19; D not resolved. The length of the CDR3 is 12 residues. Trimming pared 10 bases from V and 2 bases from J, leaving 11 bases between. Germline loops: CDR1 LNHDA, CDR2 SQIVND (reference sequence). CDR3 DNA: TGTGCCACGACGGGCACCAACTATGGCTACACCTTC. As protein: CATTGTNYGYTF.

This chain joins TRBV7-2 and TRBJ1-6; D is unclear. Germline V lookup: CDR1 SGHTA, CDR2 FQGNSA. The CDR3 covers 15 residues. Trimming removed 3 bases at V and 7 bases at J, with 13 bases between. The CDR3 sequence is CASSFFPTLNSPLHF. As DNA, the CDR3 is TGTGCCAGCAGCTTTTTTCCCACCTTGAATTCACCCCTCCACTTT.

The gene calls are TRBV29-1 and TRBJ1-3; D is unresolved. Germline CDR1 reads SQVTM; CDR2 reads ANQGSEA. The V end lost 6 bases, the J end lost 0 bases, and 6 bases lay between the germline ends. CDR3 length: 12 amino acids. The CDR3 sequence: CSVGLSGNTIYF. The CDR3 coding sequence is TGCAGCGTCGGGCTCTCTGGAAACACCATATATTTT.

The chain carries TRBV6-2 or TRBV6-3 and TRBJ2-7, with TRBD1 identical over 7 bases. Trimming cost V 6 bases and J 5 bases; bases outside gene matches: 16. This CDR3 has 16 amino acids. Looked up from germline, CDR1 is MNHEY and CDR2 is SVGEGT. CDR3 coding DNA: TGTGCCAGCAGCAACCCCGACAGGGTAAGGACGGACGAGCAGTACTTC. It is translated as CASSNPDRVRTDEQYF.

The chain joins TRBV4-1 to TRBJ1-3; TRBD1 might be the D (5 bases). V lost 1 base and J 4 bases, leaving 20 bases between the germline ends. The CDR3 runs to 18 residues. Per germline, CDR1 MGHRA and CDR2 YSYEKL. The CDR3 region has the DNA TGCGCCAGCAGCCAAGCTCACGGGGCTCTAGTGTCGGGAAACACCATATATTTT. This translates into CASSQAHGALVSGNTIYF.

The CDR3 loop is CASSKDSTETQYF. The CDR3 DNA follows: TGTGCCAGTAGTAAGGACAGTACGGAGACCCAGTACTTC. This chain uses TRBV19 with TRBJ2-5; possibly TRBD1 for D (6 bases). Germline-derived CDR1 and CDR2 are LNHDA and SQIVND (reference sequence). The CDR3 is 13 amino acids. V shed 4 bases and J shed 5 bases, with 11 bases lying between them.